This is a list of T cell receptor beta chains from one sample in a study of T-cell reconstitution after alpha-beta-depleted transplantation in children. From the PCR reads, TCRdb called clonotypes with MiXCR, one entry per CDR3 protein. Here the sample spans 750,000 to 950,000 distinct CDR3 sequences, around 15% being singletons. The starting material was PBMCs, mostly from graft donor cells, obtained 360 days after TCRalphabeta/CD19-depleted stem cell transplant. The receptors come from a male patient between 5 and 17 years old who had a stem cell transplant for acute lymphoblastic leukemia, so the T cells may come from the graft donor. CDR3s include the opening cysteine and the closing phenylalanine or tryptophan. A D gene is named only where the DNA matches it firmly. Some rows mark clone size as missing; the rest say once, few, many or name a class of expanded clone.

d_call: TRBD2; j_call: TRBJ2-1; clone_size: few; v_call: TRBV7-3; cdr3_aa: CASSLQAGGSYNEQFF; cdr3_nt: TGTGCCAGCAGCTTACAAGCGGGAGGGTCCTACAATGAGCAGTTCTTC
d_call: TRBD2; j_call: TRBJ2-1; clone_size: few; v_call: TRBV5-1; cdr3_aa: CASSGTSGDNEQFF; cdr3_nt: TGCGCCAGCAGCGGGACTAGCGGGGACAATGAGCAGTTCTTC
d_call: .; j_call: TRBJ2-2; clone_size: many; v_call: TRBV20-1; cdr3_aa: CSARQGRTLNTGELFF; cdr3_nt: TGCAGTGCTAGACAGGGACGGACCTTGAACACCGGGGAGCTGTTTTTT
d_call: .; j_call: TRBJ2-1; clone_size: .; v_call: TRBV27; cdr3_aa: CASSHIASSYNEQFF; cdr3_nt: TGTGCCAGCAGTCACATAGCTAGCTCCTACAATGAGCAGTTCTTC
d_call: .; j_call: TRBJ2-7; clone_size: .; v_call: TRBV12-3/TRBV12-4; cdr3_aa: CASNTGGPYEQYF; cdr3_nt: TGTGCCAGCAACACTGGAGGGCCCTACGAGCAGTACTTC
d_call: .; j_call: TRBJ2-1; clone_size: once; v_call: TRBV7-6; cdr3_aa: CASSLAQDPRSWNEQFF; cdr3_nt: TGTGCCAGCAGCTTAGCCCAGGATCCCCGTTCGTGGAATGAGCAGTTCTTC
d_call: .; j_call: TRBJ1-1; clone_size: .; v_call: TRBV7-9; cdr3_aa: CASSLDNEAFF; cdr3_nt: TGTGCCAGCAGCTTAGACAACGAAGCTTTCTTT
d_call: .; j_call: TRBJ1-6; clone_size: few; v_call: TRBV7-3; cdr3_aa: CASSLIRVGSPLHF; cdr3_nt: TGTGCCAGCAGCTTGATCAGGGTGGGTTCACCCCTCCACTTT
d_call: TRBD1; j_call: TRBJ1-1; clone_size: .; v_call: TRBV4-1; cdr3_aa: CASSQHGTGNTEAFF; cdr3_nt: TGCGCCAGCAGCCAACACGGGACAGGCAACACTGAAGCTTTCTTT
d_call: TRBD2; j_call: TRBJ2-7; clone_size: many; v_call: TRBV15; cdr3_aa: CATSEKTGLNMREQYF; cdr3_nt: TGTGCCACCAGCGAAAAAACGGGACTAAATATGAGGGAGCAGTACTTC
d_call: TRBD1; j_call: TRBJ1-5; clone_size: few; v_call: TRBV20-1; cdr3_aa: CSAGRYRGHNQPQHF; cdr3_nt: TGCAGTGCTGGCCGATACAGGGGGCACAATCAGCCCCAGCATTTT
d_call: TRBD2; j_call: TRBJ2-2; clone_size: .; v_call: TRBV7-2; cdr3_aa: CASSHPSGRVGTGELFF; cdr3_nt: TGTGCCAGCAGCCACCCCAGCGGGAGGGTTGGCACCGGGGAGCTGTTTTTT
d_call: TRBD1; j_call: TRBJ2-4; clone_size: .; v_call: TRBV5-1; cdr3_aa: CASSSYRGYGGNIQYF; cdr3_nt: TGCGCCAGCAGCTCCTACAGGGGGTACGGAGGAAACATTCAGTACTTC
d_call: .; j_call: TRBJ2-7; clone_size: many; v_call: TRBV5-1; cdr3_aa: CASSWEGGRSYEQYF; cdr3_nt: TGCGCCAGCAGCTGGGAAGGTGGGCGGTCCTACGAGCAGTACTTC
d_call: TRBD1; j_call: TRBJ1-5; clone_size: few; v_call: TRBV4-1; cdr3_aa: CASSQERAGQGSQPQHF; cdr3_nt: TGCGCCAGCAGCCAAGAAAGAGCCGGACAGGGGAGTCAGCCCCAGCATTTT
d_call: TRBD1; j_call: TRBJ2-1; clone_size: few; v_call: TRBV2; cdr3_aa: CASGETGSSYNEQFF; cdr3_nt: TGTGCCAGCGGAGAGACAGGGAGCTCCTACAATGAGCAGTTCTTC
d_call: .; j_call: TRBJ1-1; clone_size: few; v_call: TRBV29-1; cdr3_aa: CSVIGHPEAFF; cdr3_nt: TGCAGCGTTATCGGACACCCTGAAGCTTTCTTT
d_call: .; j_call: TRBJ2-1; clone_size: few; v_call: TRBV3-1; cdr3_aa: CASSQVSVNEQFF; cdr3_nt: TGTGCCAGCAGCCAAGTAAGTGTGAATGAGCAGTTCTTC
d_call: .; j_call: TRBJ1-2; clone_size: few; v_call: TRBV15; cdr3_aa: CATSSRQDSYGYTF; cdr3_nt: TGTGCCACCAGCAGCCGACAGGATTCCTATGGCTACACCTTC
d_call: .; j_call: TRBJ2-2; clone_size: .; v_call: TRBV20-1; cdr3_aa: CSASFRGELFF; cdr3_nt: TGCAGTGCTAGTTTCCGCGGGGAGCTGTTTTTT
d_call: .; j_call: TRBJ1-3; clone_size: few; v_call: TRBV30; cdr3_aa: CAWSVGNTIYF; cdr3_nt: TGTGCCTGGAGTGTGGGAAACACCATATATTTT
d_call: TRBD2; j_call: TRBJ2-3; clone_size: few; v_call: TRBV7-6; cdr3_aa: CASSSFGTSGSHTQYF; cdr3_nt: TGTGCCAGCAGCTCATTCGGGACTAGCGGGAGTCATACGCAGTATTTT
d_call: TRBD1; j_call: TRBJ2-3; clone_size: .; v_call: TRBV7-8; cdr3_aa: CASSLAPRTGVNTDTQYF; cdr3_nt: TGTGCCAGCAGCTTAGCGCCAAGGACAGGGGTTAATACAGATACGCAGTATTTT
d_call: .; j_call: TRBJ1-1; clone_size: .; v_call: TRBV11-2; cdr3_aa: CASSLDLVTEAFF; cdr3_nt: TGTGCCAGCAGCTTAGATCTGGTCACTGAAGCTTTCTTT
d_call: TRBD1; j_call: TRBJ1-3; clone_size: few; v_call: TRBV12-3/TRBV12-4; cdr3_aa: CASRRGTASSGNTIYF; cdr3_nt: TGTGCCAGCAGGAGAGGGACAGCCTCCTCTGGAAACACCATATATTTT
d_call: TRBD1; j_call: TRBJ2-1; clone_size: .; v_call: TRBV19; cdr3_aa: CASSIAPPGQGYNEQFF; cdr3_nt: TGTGCCAGTAGTATAGCCCCCCCGGGACAGGGATACAATGAGCAGTTCTTC
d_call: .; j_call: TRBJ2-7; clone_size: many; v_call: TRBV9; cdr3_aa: CASSPGDHYEQYF; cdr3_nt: TGTGCCAGCAGCCCGGGGGACCACTACGAGCAGTACTTC
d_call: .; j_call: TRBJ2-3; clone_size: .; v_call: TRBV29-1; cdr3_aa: CSVVGTDTQYF; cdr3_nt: TGCAGCGTTGTAGGTACAGATACGCAGTATTTT
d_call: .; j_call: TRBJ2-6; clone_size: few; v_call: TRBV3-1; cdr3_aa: CASSQSSNRGFVSGANVLTF; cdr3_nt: TGTGCCAGCAGCCAATCGAGTAATAGAGGGTTTGTCTCTGGGGCCAACGTCCTGACTTTC
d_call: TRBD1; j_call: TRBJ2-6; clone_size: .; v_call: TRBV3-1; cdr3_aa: CASSLRTGGTNVLTF; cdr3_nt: TGTGCCAGCAGCCTGCGGACAGGGGGGACCAACGTCCTGACTTTC
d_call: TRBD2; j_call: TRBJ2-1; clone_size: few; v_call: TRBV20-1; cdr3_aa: CSAKLAASYNEQFF; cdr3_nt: TGCAGTGCGAAACTAGCGGCGTCCTACAATGAGCAGTTCTTC
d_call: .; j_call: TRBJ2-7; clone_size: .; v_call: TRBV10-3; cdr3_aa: CAISEPGLSYEQYF; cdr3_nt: TGTGCCATCAGTGAGCCCGGGCTGAGCTACGAGCAGTACTTC
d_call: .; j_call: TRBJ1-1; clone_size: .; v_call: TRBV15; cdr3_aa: CATSYDSLNTEAFF; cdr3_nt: TGTGCCACCAGCTACGACAGCCTGAACACTGAAGCTTTCTTT
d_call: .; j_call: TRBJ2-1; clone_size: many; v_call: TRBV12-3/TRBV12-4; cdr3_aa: CASSLGAYNEQFF; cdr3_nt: TGCGCCAGCAGCTTGGGGGCCTACAATGAGCAGTTCTTC
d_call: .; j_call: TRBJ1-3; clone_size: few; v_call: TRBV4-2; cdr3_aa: CASSPSETGNTIYF; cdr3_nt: TGTGCCAGCAGCCCGTCAGAGACTGGAAACACCATATATTTT
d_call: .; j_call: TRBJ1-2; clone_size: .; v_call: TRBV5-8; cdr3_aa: CASSFEVGQQGIPYGYTF; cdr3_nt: TGTGCCAGCAGCTTTGAAGTAGGTCAACAGGGAATCCCCTATGGCTACACCTTC
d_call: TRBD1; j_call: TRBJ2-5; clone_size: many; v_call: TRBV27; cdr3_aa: CASSKNTGTGGQRTQYF; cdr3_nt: TGTGCCAGCAGTAAAAACACCGGGACAGGGGGCCAAAGGACCCAGTACTTC
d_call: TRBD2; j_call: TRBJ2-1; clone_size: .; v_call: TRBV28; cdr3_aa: CASLLLAGERNEQFF; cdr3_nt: TGTGCCAGCCTCTTACTAGCGGGAGAAAGAAATGAGCAGTTCTTC
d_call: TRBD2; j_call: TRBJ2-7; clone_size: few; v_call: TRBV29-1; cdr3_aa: CSVGGASGRADYEQYF; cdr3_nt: TGCAGCGTTGGGGGGGCTAGCGGGAGGGCGGACTACGAGCAGTACTTC
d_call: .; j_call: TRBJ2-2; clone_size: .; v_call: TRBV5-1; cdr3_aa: CASSKAQGEVFF; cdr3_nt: TGCGCCAGCAGCAAGGCGCAGGGTGAAGTGTTTTTT
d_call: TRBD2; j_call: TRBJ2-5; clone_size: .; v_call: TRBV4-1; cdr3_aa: CASSPLAGNQETQYF; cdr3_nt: TGCGCCAGCAGCCCTCTAGCGGGAAACCAAGAGACCCAGTACTTC
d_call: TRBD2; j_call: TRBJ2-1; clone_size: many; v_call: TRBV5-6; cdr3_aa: CASSFVAGPYNEQFF; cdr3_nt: TGTGCCAGCAGCTTTGTAGCGGGGCCGTACAATGAGCAGTTCTTC
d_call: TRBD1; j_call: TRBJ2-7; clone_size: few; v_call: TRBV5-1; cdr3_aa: CASSLVQGSIYEQYF; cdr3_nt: TGCGCCAGCAGCTTGGTACAGGGGAGTATCTACGAGCAGTACTTC
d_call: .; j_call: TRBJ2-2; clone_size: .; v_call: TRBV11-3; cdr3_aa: CASREGSGNTGELFF; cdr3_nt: TGTGCCAGCAGGGAAGGGAGCGGGAACACCGGGGAGCTGTTTTTT
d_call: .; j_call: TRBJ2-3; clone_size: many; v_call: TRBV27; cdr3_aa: CASSTPTPRDSTDTQYF; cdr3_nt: TGTGCCAGCAGTACCCCTACCCCGAGGGACTCCACAGATACGCAGTATTTT
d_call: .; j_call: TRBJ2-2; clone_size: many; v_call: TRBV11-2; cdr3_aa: CASSLINTGELFF; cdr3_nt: TGTGCCAGCAGCTTAATTAACACCGGGGAGCTGTTTTTT
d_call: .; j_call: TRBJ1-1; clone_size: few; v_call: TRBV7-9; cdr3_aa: CASSLMFGGRMNTEAFF; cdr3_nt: TGTGCCAGCAGCTTAATGTTTGGAGGGAGAATGAACACTGAAGCTTTCTTT
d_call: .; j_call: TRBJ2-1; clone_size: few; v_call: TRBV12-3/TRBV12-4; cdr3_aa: CASTPSRGNNEQFF; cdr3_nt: TGTGCCAGCACCCCCAGCCGGGGGAACAATGAGCAGTTCTTC
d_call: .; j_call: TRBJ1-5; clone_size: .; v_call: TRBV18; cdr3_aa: CASSPFRGNQPQHF; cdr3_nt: TGTGCCAGCTCACCTTTTAGGGGTAATCAGCCCCAGCATTTT
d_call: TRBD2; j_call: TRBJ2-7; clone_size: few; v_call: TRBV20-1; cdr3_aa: CSARDRAAGFYEQYF; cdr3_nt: TGCAGTGCTAGAGATCGGGCAGCGGGGTTCTACGAGCAGTACTTC
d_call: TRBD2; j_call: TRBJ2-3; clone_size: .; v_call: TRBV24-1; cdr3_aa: CATSDLVAGDADTQYF; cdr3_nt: TGTGCCACCAGTGATTTGGTAGCGGGAGACGCAGATACGCAGTATTTT
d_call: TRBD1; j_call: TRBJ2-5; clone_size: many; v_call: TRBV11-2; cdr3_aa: CASSGQGQETQYF; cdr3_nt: TGTGCCAGCAGTGGACAGGGCCAAGAGACCCAGTACTTC
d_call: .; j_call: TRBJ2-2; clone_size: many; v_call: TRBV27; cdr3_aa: CASSSGLTGELFF; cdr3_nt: TGTGCCAGCAGTTCAGGGTTAACCGGGGAGCTGTTTTTT
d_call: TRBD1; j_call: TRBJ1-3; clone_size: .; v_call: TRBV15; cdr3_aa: CATSSFPGQGNTIYF; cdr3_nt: TGTGCCACCAGCAGCTTCCCGGGACAGGGAAACACCATATATTTT
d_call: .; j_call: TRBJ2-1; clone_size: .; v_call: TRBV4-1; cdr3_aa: CASSQVTYEQFF; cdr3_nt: TGCGCCAGCAGCCAAGTGACTTATGAGCAGTTCTTC